The T cell receptor beta chain under discussion was sequenced for a study of memory CD4+ T cells and cytomegalovirus serostatus. CDR1 and CDR2 from the germline V gene are MNHNS and SASEGT. The CDR3 is 14 amino acids. Germline trimming cut 5 bases from V and 7 bases from J; bases unmatched to any gene: 7. Single viable CD3+CD4+CD8-CD45RO+ cells were sorted as the memory CD4+ T cells. The assay was immunoSEQ multiplex PCR, and TCRdb's table has in-frame clones only and misses some. The sample has 52,000 or so clones, roughly four fifths seen once; the top ten hold roughly 1.7%. The V call is TRBV6-1, the J call TRBJ2-1, with TRBD2 matching 8 bases. Sequenced sample: memory CD4+ T cells from blood. This sequence originates from an adult in good health and CMV-seronegative. This CDR3 is CASSRDPGGNEQFF. The DNA for the CDR3 is TGTGCCAGCAGTCGGGATCCGGGGGGGAATGAGCAGTTCTTC.